Listed here is a single TCR beta chain. This clonotype was recorded at least ten times. The antigen it recognizes is unknown. No per-base quality is available; no much larger clone lies one base away. This sample stems from a study of T cells in Graves' hyperthyroidism and ophthalmopathy (dated by TCRdb to between 2018 and 2020). Regarding the study in general: Peripheral blood samples were taken at initial diagnosis, before any treatment was given. Whether ophthalmopathy could be predicted prospectively was tested in an independent validation cohort made up of roughly 19 hyperthyroidism patients plus 17 patients who later progressed to ophthalmopathy. TCR Vbeta CDR3 sequencing of around 130 peripheral blood samples (about 45 ophthalmopathy, over 70 hyperthyroidism and some 17 progressor patients) is reported in the paper. The 85 to 100 discovery patients were randomly split 7:3 into training and test sets. TCR V-J signatures able to tell the groups apart were searched for in a discovery cohort of approximately 95 patients, of whom more than 40 had Graves' ophthalmopathy and roughly 58 had stable Graves' hyperthyroidism. Thyroid tissue and blood T-cell repertoires from about six Graves' hyperthyroidism patients were also compared in the study. After sampling, hyperthyroidism patients received methimazole starting at 30 mg daily, and ophthalmopathy patients received high-dose intravenous methylprednisolone. The research as a whole found: Most expanded thyroid clonotypes (frequency above 0.001) were also detected in blood, suggesting blood repertoires may reflect thyroid immune responses. Sample size was not statistically predetermined, and blinding of investigators to group allocation was not performed. During validation, the model predicted progression to ophthalmopathy a median of about 5.9 months ahead of onset, with around 70% sensitivity and more than 72% specificity. In cross-validation, a model built on a 13 V-J signature told ophthalmopathy apart from stable hyperthyroidism with 85% to 90% sensitivity and roughly 81% specificity, and in testing the same model reached 80%/75%.

The CDR3 has 11 amino acids, counting the end cysteine and phenylalanine. Only CDR3 DNA remains: 33 bases, in frame from the first base. CDR1 GTSNPN and CDR2 SVGIG are derived from the germline V gene (reference sequence). Trimming removed 2 bases from V and 9 bases from J, leaving 10 bases between the germline ends. TCR beta CDR3 regions were amplified from RNA transcripts. The first round of RT-PCR for the TCR CDR3 was performed with the HTBI primer set and the Qiagen OneStep RT-PCR kit. The libraries were constructed in a second round of multiplex PCR and then size-selected and purified. Paired-end sequencing of the libraries was performed with 100 bp reads on an Illumina HiSeq2000. Per the source publication's procedure: SOAPnuke was used to process the raw data, with reads discarded if the reads contained adapters or uncalled bases, had a mean Phred below 15, or lacked an exact constant-primer or identifier match. High-quality paired reads were merged using COPE v1.2.5, and each unique nucleotide sequence was defined as a clonotype. Clonotypes were aligned to IMGT TRBV, TRBD and TRBJ reference segments using MiTCR v1.1. Analysis was restricted to V-J combinations with a frequency above 0.0001, which covered roughly 99% of repertoires. The TCS score was defined as F50 (clonal expansion) divided by E x V (chaos), with BLOSUM62-based TCRdist calculated between CDR3 peptides within each V-J. Welch's t-statistics and random forest reduced 450 to 600 V-J features to 13, which were used in a naive Bayes classifier (R e1071). Through fastp at Q25 and MiXCR, TCRdb rebuilt clones from the public reads, retaining in-frame beta chains. Each entry merges the rows of one CDR3 protein and shows their most common DNA and genes. The V and J calls and clone size come from TCRdb's table, not from the authors' own analysis. Across this sample there are roughly 250,000 distinct CDR3 sequences, with about a sixth seen only once. Of the sample, about 30% falls within the top ten clones.

Ophthalmopathy patients had moderately to severely active disease, Clinical Activity Score of at least 3, NOSPECS grade of at least 4, and duration under 3 months. Exclusion was applied to patients with uncontrolled infections, other autoimmune diseases, pregnancy or lactation. Diagnoses were established on the basis of clinical symptoms, serum thyroxine and TRAb, thyroid ultrasound, and orbital computed tomography. PBMCs were separated from under 11 ml of fresh peripheral blood using Ficoll-Paque density gradient centrifugation. Total RNA was extracted using Trizol reagent, and RNA quality was assessed on an Agilent 2100 Bioanalyzer.

Source material: blood. This TCR was recovered from a woman younger than 30 with Graves' ophthalmopathy. This chain joins TRBV30 to TRBJ1-1; the D gene is possibly TRBD1, with 6 bases matching. The CDR3 in this case is CAWSSGTQAFF. The DNA is as follows: TGTGCCTGGAGTTCCGGGACACAAGCTTTCTTT.